The T cell receptor beta chain described here comes from a study of blood T cell repertoires in COVID-19. Overall study context: Collection of acute and convalescent COVID-19 samples took place in the United States, Italy and Spain. T cells, B-cell-depleted T cells, or PBMCs supplied cDNA or gDNA.

This CDR3 comprises 15 residues. The germline CDR1 and CDR2 sequences are KGHSH and LQKENI. V shed 3 bases and J shed 4 bases, with 13 bases lying between them. In the original workflow: From reference gene primer amplification, estimates of nucleated cell counts were derived. Produced via immunoSEQ multiplex PCR; TCRdb's table is partial and in-frame only. D and trimming were read from the DNA, whereas the V and J calls and clone size are those reported in that table. The data contain just under 150,000 clones, around 87% of them seen just once; the ten biggest clones take up approximately 40%. J is TRBJ2-1 and V is TRBV18; the D gene is possibly TRBD1 (5 bases). This sequence was found in a man aged 50 to 60 who had recovered from COVID-19. What was sequenced was peripheral blood. CDR3: CASSPSGQGYNEQFF. CDR3 coding DNA: TGTGCCAGCTCACCTTCTGGTCAGGGTTACAATGAGCAGTTCTTC.